The 5 T cell receptor beta chains below come from one sample, sequenced in a study of blood T cell repertoires in COVID-19. Profiling relied on immunoSEQ multiplex PCR, and the TCRdb table lists in-frame clones only, not all of them. The sample has approximately 170,000 clones, around 82% seen once. The specimen sequenced was PBMCs or T cells enriched from blood (not recorded which). These TCRs come from a man aged 40-49 years who had recovered from COVID-19.

The V call is TRBV7-8, the J call TRBJ2-7; 7 nucleotides align to TRBD1. The germline V gene has CDR1 SGHVS and CDR2 FQNEAQ. The CDR3 runs to 15 residues. V shed 5 bases, J shed 1 base, and the junction held 8 bases outside the gene matches. The CDR3 spells CASSKRQGPSYEQYF. CDR3 sequence (DNA): TGTGCCAGCAGCAAACGACAGGGACCTTCCTACGAGCAGTACTTC.

This clone was detected once. This sequence joins TRBV6-4 and TRBJ2-3, with D possibly matching TRBD1 (6 bases). Germline values: CDR1 MRHNA, CDR2 SNTAGT. The CDR3 runs to 14 residues. Trimming shortened V by 6 bases and J by 2 bases, and 12 bases separated the two germline ends. DNA for the CDR3: TGTGCCAGCAGACAGGACAGACTCACAGATACGCAGTATTTT. The encoded protein is CASRQDRLTDTQYF.

This chain joins TRBV2 and TRBJ2-3; 11 nucleotides align to TRBD2. The CDR3 covers 16 residues. From germline, CDR1 is SNHLY and CDR2 FYNNEI. V gave up 4 bases and J gave up 2 bases; unmatched junction bases: 5. The CDR3 DNA is TGTGCCAGCAGTGGCGTAGCGGGGGGGATCACAGATACGCAGTATTTT. Protein: CASSGVAGGITDTQYF. Combining the CDR3 with reference TRBV2 and TRBJ2-3 gives the whole variable domain EPEVTQTPSHQVTQMGQEVILRCVPISNHLYFYWYRQILGQKVEFLVSFYNNEISEKSEIFDDQFSVERPDGSNFTLKIRSTKLEDSAMYFCASSGVAGGITDTQYFGPGTRLTVL.

The V gene is TRBV3-1 (or the pseudogene TRBV3-2), the J gene TRBJ1-5; D remains unclear. V lost 4 bases, J lost 2 bases, and 6 bases lay in between. The germline V gene has CDR1 LGHDT and CDR2 YNNKEL (reference sequence). CDR3 length: 13 residues. CDR3 protein: CASSRQGNQPQHF. The CDR3 bases are TGTGCCAGCAGCCGGCAGGGCAATCAGCCCCAGCATTTT.

The chain recombines TRBV6-5 with TRBJ1-6, with D unclear. CDR3 length: 14 amino acids. The germline gives CDR1 MNHEY, CDR2 SVGAGI. V was pared by 6 bases and J by 1 base, with 7 bases between. The CDR3 spells CASRVGSYNSPLHF. CDR3 coding DNA: TGTGCCAGCAGAGTCGGGTCCTATAATTCACCCCTCCACTTT.